This T cell receptor beta chain was found in a study of blood T cell repertoires in COVID-19. Looking at the study overall: Both acute and convalescent COVID-19 samples were obtained from the United States, Italy and Spain. Sample material is recorded as cDNA or gDNA derived from T cells, B-cell-depleted T cells, or PBMCs.

Germline values: CDR1 WNHNN, CDR2 SYGVQD (reference sequence). The CDR3 sequence is 18 residues long. Trimming cost V 6 bases and J 2 bases, with 24 bases left between them. Produced via immunoSEQ multiplex PCR; TCRdb's table is partial and in-frame only. The sample has approximately 31,000 clones, 88% seen once. V usage is TRBV10-1 and J usage is TRBJ2-3; possible D gene TRBD1, 6 bases. Sequencing was done on a sample of peripheral blood. This sequence originates from a human donor with active COVID-19. The donor label of this sample is uncertain. CDR3 sequence reads: CASRLSLTGMGTTDTQYF. CDR3 DNA: TGCGCCAGCAGATTATCTCTGACAGGCATGGGAACCACAGATACGCAGTATTTT.